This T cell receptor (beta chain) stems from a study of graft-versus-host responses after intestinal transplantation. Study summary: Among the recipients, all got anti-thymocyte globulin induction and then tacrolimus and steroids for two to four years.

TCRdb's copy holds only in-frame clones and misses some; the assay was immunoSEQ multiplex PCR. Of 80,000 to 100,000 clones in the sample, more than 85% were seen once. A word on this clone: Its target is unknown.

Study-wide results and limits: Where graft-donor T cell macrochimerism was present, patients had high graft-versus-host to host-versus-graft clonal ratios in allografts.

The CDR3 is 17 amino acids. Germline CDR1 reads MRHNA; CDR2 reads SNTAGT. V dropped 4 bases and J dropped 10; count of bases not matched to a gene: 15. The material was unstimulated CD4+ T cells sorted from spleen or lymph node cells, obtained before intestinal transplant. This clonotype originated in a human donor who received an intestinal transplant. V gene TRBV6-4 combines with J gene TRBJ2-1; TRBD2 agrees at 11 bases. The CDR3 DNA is TGTGCCAGCAGTGCTAGAGAATCGGGACTAGCGGCCCCAGAGCAGTTCTTC. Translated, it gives CASSARESGLAAPEQFF.